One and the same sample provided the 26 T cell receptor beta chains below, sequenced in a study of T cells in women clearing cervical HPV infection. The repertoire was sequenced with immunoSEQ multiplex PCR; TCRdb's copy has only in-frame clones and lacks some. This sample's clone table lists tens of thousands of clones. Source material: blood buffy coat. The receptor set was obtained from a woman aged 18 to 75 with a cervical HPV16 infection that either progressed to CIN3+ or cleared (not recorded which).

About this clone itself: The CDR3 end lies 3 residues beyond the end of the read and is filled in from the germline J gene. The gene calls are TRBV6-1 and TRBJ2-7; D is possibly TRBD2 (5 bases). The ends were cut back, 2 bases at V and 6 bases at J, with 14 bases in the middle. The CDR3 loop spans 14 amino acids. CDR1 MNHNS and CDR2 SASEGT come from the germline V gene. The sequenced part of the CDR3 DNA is TGTGCCAGCAGTGAAACCCGGGGAGTCAGCGAG. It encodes CASSETRGVSE. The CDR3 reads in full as CASSETRGVSEQYF.

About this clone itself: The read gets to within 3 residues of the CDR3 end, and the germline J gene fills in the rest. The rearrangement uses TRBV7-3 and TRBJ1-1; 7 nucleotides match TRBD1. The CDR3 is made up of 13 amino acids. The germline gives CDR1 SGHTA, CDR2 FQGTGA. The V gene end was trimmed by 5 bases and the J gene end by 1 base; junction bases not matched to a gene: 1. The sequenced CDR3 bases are TGTGCCAGCAGCCGACAGGGGAACACTGAA. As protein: CASSRQGNTE. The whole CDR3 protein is CASSRQGNTEAFF.

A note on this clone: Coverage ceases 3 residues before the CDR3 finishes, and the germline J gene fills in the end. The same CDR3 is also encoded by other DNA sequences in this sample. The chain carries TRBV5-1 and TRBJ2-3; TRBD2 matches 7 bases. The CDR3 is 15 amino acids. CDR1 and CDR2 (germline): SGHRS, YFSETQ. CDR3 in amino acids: CASSLGGSGQETQYF. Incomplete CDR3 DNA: TGCGCCAGCAGCTTAGGCGGGAGCGGTCAAGAGACG. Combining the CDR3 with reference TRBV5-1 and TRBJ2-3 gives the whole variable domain KAGVTQTPRYLIKTRGQQVTLSCSPISGHRSVSWYQQTPGQGLQFLFEYFSETQRNKGNFPGRFSGRQFSNSRSEMNVSTLELGDSALYLCASSLGGSGQETQYFGPGTRLTVL.

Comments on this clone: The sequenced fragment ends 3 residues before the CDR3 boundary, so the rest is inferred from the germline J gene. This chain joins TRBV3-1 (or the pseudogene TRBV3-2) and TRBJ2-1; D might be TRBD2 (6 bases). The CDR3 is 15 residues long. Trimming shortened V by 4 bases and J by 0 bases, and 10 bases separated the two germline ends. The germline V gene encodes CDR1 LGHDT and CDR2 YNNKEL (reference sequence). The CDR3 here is CASSRGLRSYNEQFF. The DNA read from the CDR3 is TGTGCCAGCAGCCGGGGACTGCGCTCCTACAATGAG.

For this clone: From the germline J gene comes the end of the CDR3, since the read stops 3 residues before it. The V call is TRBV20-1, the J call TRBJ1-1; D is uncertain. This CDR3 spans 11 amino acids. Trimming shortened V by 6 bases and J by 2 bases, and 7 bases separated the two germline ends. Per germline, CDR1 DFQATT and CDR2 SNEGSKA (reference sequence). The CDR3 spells CSAPGNTEAFF. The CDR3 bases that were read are TGCAGTGCCCCAGGAAACACTGAA.

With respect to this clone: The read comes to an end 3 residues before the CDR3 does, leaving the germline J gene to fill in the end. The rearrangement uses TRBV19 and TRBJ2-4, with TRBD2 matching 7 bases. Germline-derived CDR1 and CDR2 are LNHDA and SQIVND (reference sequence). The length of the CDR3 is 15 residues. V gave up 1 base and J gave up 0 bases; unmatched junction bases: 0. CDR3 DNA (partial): TGTGCCAGTAGTATAGGCGGGGGAGCCAAAAACATT. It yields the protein CASSIGGGAKNI. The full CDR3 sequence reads CASSIGGGAKNIQYF.

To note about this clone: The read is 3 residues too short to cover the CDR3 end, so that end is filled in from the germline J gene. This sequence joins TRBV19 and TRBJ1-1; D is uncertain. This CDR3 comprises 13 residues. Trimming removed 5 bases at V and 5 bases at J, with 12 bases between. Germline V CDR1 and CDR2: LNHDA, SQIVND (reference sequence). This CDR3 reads CASSGSGRTEAFF. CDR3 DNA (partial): TGTGCCAGTAGTGGTTCGGGGAGGACTGAA.

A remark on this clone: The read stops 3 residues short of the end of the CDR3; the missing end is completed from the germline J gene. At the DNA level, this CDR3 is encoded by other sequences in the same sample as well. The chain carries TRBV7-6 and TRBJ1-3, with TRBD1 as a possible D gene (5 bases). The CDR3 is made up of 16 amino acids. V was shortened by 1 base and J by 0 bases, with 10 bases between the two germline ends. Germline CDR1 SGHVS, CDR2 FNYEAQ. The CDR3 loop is CASSLGGASSGNTIYF. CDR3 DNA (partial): TGTGCCAGCAGCTTAGGAGGGGCGAGCTCTGGAAACACC. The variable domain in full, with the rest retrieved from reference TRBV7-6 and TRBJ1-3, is GAGVSQSPRYKVTKRGQDVALRCDPISGHVSLYWYRQALGQGPEFLTYFNYEAQQDKSGLPNDRFSAERPEGSISTLTIQRTEQRDSAMYRCASSLGGASSGNTIYFGEGSWLTVV.

CDR3 region: CASSEALNEKLFF. The CDR3 DNA, read in part, is TGTGCCAGCAGTGAGGCATTGAATGAAAAA. The chain is built from TRBV2 and TRBJ1-4; D ambiguous. The read gets to within 3 residues of the CDR3 end, and the germline J gene fills in the rest. CDR1 and CDR2 (germline): SNHLY, FYNNEI. The CDR3 runs to 13 residues. V lost 3 bases and J lost 5, with 7 bases in between.

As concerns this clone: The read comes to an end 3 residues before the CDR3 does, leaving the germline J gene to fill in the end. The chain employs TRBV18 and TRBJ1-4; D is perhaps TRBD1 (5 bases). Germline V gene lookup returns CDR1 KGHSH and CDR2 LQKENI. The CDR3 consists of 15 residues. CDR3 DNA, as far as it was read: TGTGCCAGCTCACATCCCGGGCAGGGAAATTCACCA. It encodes CASSHPGQGNSP. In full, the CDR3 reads CASSHPGQGNSPLFF.

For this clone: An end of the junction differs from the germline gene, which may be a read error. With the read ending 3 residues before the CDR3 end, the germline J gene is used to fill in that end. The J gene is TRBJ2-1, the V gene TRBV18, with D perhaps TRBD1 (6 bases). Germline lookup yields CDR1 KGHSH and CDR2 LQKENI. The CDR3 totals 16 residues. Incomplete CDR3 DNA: TGTGCCAGCTCACTCGACAGGTCCAAACCCTATAATGAG. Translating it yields CASSLDRSKPYNE. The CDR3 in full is CASSLDRSKPYNEQFF.

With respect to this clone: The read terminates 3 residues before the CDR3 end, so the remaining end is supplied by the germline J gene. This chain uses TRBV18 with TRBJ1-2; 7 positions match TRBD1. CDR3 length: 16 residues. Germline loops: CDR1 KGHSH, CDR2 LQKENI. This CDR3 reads CASSGNRDSGYNDYTF. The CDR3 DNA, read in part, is TGTGCCAGCTCAGGGAACCGGGACAGTGGCTACAATGAC.

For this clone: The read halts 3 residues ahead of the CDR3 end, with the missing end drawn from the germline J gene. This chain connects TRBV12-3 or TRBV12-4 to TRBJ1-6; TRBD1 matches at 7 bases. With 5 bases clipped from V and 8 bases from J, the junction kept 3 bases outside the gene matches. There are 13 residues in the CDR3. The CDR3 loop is CASSTTGDSPLHF. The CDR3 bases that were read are TGTGCCAGCAGTACAACAGGGGATTCACCC.

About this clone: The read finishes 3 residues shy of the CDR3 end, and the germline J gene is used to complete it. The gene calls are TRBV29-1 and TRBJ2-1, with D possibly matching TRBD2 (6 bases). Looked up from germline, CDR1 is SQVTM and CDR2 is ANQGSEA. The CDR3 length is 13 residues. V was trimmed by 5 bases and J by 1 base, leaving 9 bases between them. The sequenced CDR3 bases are TGCAGCGTTCGACTAGTATCCTACAATGAG. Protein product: CSVRLVSYNE. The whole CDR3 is CSVRLVSYNEQFF.

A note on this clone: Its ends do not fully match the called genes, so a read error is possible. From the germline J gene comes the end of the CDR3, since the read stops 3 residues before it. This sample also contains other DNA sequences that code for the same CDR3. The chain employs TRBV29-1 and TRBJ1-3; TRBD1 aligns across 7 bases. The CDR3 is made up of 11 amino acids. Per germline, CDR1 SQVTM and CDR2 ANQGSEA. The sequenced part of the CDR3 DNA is TGCAGCGTTTGGGACAGAAACACA. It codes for CSVWDRNT. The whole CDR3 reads CSVWDRNTIYF.

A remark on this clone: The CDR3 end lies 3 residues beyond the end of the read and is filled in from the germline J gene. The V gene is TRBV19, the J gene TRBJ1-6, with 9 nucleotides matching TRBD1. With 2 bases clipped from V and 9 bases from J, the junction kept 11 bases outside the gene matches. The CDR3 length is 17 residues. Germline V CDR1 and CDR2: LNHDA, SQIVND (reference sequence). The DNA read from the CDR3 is TGTGCCAGTAGTATACTCGGTGTTGACAGGGGGATTTCACCC. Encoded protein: CASSILGVDRGISP. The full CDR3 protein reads CASSILGVDRGISPLHF. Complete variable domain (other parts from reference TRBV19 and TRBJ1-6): DGGITQSPKYLFRKEGQNVTLSCEQNLNHDAMYWYRQDPGQGLRLIYYSQIVNDFQKGDIAEGYSVSREKKESFPLTVTSAQKNPTAFYLCASSILGVDRGISPLHFGNGTRLTVT.

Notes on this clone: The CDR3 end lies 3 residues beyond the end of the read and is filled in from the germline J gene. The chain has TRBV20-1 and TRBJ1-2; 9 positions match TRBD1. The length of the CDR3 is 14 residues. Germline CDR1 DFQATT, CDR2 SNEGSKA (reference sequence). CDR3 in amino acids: CSARVTQGAGGYTF. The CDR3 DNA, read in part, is TGCAGTGCTAGAGTAACACAGGGGGCGGGAGGC.

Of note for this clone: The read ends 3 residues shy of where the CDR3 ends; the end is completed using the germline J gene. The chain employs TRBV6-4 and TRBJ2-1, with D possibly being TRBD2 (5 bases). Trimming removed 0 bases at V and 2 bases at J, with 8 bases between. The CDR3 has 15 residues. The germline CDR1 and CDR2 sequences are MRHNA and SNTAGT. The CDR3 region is CASSDSLATYNEQFF. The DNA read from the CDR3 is TGTGCCAGCAGTGACTCTCTAGCCACCTACAATGAG.

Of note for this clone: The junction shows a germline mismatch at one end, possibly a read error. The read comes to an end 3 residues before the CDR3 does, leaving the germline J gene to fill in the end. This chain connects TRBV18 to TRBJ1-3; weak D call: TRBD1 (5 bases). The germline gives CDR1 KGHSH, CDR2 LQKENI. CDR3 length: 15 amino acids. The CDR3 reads CASSRGRGMVNTIYF. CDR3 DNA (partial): TGTGCCAGCTCACGAGGACGGGGGATGGTTAACACA.

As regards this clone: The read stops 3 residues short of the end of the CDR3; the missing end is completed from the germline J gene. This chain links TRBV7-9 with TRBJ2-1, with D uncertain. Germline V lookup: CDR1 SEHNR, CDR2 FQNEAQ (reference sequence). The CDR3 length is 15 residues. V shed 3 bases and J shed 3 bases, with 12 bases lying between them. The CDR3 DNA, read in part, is TGTGCCAGCAGCTTCTCTAGTATGATCTACAATGAG. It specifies CASSFSSMIYNE. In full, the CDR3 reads CASSFSSMIYNEQFF.

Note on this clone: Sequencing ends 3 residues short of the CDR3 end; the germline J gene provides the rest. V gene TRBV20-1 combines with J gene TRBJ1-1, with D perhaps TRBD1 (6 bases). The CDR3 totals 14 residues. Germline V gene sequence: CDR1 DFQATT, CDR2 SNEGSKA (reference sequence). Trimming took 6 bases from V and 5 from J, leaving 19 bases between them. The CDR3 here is CSAPQTGLGTEAFF. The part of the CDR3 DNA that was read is TGCAGTGCCCCGCAAACAGGGCTCGGGACTGAA.

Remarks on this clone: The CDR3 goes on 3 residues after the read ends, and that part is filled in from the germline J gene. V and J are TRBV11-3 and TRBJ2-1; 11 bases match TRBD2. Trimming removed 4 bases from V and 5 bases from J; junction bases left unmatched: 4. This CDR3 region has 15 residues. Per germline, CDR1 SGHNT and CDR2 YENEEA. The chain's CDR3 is CASSYSGRADNEQFF. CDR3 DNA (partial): TGTGCCAGCAGCTATAGCGGGAGGGCCGACAATGAG.

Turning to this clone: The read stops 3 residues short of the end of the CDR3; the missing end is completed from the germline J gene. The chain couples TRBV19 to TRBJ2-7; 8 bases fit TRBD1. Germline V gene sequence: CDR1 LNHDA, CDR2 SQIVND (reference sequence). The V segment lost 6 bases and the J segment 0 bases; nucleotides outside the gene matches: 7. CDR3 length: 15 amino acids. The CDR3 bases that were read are TGTGCCAGTAGACACCGGACAGGGAGCTCCTACGAG. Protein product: CASRHRTGSSYE. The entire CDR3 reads CASRHRTGSSYEQYF.

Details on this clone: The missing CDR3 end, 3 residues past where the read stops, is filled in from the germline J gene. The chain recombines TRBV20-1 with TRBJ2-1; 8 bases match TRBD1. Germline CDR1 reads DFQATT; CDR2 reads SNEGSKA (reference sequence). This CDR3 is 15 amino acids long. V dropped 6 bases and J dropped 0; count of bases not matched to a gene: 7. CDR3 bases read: TGCAGTGCCCTGACAGGGGATACCTCCTACAATGAG. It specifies CSALTGDTSYNE. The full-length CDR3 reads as CSALTGDTSYNEQFF.

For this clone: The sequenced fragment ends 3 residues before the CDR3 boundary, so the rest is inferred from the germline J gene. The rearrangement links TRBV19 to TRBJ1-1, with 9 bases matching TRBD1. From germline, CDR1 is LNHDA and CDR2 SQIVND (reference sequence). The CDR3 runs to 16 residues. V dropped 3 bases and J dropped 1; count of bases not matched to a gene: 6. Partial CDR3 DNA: TGTGCCAGTAGTATCCGGCCACAGGGGGCGAACACTGAA. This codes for CASSIRPQGANTE. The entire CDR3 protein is CASSIRPQGANTEAFF.

The sequenced part of the CDR3 DNA is TGTGCCATCAGCAAGACAGGGAGCTCCTACGAG. As protein: CAISKTGSSYE. The CDR3 reads in full as CAISKTGSSYEQYF. The chain carries TRBV10-3 and TRBJ2-7, with 7 bases aligning to TRBD1. From the germline J gene comes the end of the CDR3, since the read stops 3 residues before it. Germline lookup yields CDR1 ENHRY and CDR2 SYGVKD. The CDR3 loop spans 14 amino acids. Unmatched junction bases numbered 5, after V lost 6 bases and J lost 0 bases.